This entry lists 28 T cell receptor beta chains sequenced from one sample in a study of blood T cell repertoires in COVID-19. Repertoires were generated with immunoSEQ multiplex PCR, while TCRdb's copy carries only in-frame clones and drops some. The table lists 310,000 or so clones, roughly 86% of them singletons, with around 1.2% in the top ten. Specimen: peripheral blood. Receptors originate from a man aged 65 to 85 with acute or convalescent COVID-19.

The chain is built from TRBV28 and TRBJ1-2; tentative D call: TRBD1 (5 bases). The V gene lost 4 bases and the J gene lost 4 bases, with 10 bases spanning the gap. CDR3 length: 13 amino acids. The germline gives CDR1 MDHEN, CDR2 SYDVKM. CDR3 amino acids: CASSYLDSYGYTF. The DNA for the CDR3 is TGTGCCAGCAGTTACCTAGACAGCTATGGCTACACCTTC.

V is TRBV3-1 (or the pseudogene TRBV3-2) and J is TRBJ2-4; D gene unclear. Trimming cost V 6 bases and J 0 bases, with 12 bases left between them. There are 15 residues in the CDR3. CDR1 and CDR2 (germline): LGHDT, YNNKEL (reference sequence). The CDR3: CASSEQALAKNIQYF. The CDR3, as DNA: TGTGCCAGCAGTGAGCAGGCACTAGCCAAAAACATTCAGTACTTC.

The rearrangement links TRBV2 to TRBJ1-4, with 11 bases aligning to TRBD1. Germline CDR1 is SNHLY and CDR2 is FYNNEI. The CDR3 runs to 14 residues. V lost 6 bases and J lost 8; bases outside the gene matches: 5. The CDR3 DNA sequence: TGTGCCAGCAGAAGGACAGGGGGCCGGGAAAAACTGTTTTTT. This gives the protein CASRRTGGREKLFF.

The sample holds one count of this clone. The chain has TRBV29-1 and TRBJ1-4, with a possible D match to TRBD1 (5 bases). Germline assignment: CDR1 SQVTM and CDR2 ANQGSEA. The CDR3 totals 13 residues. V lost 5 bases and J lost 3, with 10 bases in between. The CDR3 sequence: CSVNDRSNEKLFF. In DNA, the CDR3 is TGCAGCGTTAACGACAGATCTAATGAAAAACTGTTTTTT.

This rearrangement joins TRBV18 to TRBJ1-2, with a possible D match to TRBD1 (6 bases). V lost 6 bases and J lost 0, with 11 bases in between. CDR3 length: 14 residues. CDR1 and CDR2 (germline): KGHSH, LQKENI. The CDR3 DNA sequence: TGTGCCAGCTCGAAGGACAGCACTAACTATGGCTACACCTTC. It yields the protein CASSKDSTNYGYTF.

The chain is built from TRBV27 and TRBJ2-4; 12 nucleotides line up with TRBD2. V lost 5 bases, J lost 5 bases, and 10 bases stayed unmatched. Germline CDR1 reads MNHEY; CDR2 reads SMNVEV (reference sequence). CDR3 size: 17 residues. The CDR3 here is CASSQRLAGGGENIQYF. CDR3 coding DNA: TGTGCCAGCAGTCAGCGGCTAGCGGGGGGGGGCGAAAACATTCAGTACTTC.

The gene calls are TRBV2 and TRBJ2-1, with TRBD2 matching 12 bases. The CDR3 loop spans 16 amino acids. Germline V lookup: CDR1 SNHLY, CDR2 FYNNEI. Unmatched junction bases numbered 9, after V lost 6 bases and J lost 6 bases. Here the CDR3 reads CASRGALAGGINEQFF. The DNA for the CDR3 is TGTGCCAGCAGGGGGGCTCTAGCGGGAGGGATCAATGAGCAGTTCTTC.

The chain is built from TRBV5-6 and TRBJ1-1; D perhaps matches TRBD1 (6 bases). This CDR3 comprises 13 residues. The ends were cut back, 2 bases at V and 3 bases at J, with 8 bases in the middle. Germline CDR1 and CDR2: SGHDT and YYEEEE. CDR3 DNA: TGTGCCAGCAGCTTTGGACAGTACACTGAAGCTTTCTTT. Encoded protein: CASSFGQYTEAFF.

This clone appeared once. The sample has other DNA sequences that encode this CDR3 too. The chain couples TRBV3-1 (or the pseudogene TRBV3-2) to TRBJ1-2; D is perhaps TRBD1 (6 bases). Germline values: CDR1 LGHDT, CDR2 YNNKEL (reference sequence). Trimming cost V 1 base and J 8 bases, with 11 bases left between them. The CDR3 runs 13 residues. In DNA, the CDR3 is TGTGCCAGCAGCCAAGGTACAGGGTACGGCTACACCTTC. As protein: CASSQGTGYGYTF.

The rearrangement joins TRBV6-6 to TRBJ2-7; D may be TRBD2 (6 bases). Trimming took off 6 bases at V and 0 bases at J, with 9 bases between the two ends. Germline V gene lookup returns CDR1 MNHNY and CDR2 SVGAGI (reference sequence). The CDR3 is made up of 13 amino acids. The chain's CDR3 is CASRLADSYEQYF. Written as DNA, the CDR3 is TGTGCCAGCAGGTTAGCGGACTCCTACGAGCAGTACTTC.

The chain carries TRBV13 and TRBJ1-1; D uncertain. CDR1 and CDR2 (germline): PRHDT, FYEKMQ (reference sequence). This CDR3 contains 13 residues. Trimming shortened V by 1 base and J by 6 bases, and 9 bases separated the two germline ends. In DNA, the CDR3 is TGTGCCAGCAGCTTAGACCAACGGGCTGAAGCTTTCTTT. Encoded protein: CASSLDQRAEAFF. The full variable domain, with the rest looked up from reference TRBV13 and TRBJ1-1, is AAGVIQSPRHLIKEKRETATLKCYPIPRHDTVYWYQQGPGQDPQFLISFYEKMQSDKGSIPDRFSAQQFSDYHSELNMSSLELGDSALYFCASSLDQRAEAFFGQGTRLTVV.

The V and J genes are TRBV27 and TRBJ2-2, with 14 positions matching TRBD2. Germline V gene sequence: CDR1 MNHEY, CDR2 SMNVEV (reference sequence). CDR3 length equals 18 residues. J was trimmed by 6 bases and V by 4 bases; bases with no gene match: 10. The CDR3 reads CASSYRLAGGLGAGELFF. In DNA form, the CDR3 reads TGTGCCAGCAGTTACCGACTAGCGGGAGGGCTCGGGGCCGGGGAGCTGTTTTTT.

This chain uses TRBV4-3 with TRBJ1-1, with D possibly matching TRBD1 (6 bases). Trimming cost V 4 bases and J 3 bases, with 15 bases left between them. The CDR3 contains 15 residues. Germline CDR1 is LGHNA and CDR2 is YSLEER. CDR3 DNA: TGCGCCAGCAGCCCTGCCTTCGACAGGTACACTGAAGCTTTCTTT. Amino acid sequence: CASSPAFDRYTEAFF.

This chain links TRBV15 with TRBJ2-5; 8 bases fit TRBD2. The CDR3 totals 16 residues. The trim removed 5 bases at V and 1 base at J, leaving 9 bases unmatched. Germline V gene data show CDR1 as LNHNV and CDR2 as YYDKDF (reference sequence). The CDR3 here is CATSQPWAGGQETQYF. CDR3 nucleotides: TGTGCCACCAGCCAGCCTTGGGCGGGAGGCCAAGAGACCCAGTACTTC.

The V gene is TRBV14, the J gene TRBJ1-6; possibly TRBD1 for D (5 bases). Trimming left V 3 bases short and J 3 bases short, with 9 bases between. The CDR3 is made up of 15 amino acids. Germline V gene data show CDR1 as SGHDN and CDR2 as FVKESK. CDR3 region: CASSQGLIYNSPLHF. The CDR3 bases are TGTGCCAGCAGCCAGGGACTGATCTATAATTCACCCCTCCACTTT. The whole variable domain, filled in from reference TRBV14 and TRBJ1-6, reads EAGVTQFPSHSVIEKGQTVTLRCDPISGHDNLYWYRRVMGKEIKFLLHFVKESKQDESGMPNNRFLAERTGGTYSTLKVQPAELEDSGVYFCASSQGLIYNSPLHFGNGTRLTVT.

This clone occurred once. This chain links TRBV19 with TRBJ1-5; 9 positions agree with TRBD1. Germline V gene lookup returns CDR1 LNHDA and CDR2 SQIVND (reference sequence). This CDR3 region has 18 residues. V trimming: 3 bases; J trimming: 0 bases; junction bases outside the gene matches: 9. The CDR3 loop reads CASSMNRGPRYSNQPQHF. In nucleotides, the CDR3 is TGTGCCAGTAGTATGAACAGGGGGCCTAGATATAGCAATCAGCCCCAGCATTTT.

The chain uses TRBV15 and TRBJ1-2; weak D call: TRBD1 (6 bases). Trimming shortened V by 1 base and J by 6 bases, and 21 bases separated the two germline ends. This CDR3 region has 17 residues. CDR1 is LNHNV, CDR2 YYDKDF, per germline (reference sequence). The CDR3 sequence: CATSRGGGGGGANGYTF. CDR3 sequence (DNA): TGTGCCACCAGCAGAGGGGGAGGGGGAGGAGGTGCAAATGGCTACACCTTC.

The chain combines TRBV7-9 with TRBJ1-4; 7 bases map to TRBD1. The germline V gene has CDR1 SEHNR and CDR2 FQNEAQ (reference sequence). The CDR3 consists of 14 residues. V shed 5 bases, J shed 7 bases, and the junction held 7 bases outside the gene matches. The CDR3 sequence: CASSPGTAGEKLFF. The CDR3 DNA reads TGTGCCAGCAGCCCCGGGACAGCGGGTGAAAAACTGTTTTTT.

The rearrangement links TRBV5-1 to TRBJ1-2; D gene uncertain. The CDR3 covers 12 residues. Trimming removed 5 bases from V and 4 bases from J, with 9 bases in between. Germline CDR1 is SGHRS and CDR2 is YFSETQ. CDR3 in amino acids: CASSADFYGYTF. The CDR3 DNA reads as TGCGCCAGCAGTGCAGACTTCTATGGCTACACCTTC.

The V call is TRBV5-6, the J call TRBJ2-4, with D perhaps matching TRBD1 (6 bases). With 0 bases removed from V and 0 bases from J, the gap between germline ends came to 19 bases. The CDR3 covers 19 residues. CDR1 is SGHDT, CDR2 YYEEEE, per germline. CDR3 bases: TGTGCCAGCAGCTTGGAGCACGGACAGCTATGGCTAGCCAAAAACATTCAGTACTTC. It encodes CASSLEHGQLWLAKNIQYF.

The CDR3 coding sequence is TGTGCCAGCAGCCCGGCTAGGACTACTAGCACAGATACGCAGTATTTT. This sequence encodes CASSPARTTSTDTQYF. The chain carries TRBV7-6 and TRBJ2-3; D perhaps matches TRBD2 (6 bases). The CDR3 loop spans 16 amino acids. Germline assignment: CDR1 SGHVS and CDR2 FNYEAQ. V lost 5 bases and J 0 bases, leaving 15 bases between the germline ends.

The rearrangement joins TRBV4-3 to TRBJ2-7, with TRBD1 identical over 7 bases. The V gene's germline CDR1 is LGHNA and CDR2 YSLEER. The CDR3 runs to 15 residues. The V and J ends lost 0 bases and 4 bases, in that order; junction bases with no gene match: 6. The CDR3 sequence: CASSQDRGGLYEQYF. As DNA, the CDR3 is TGCGCCAGCAGCCAAGATCGAGGGGGCCTGTACGAGCAGTACTTC.

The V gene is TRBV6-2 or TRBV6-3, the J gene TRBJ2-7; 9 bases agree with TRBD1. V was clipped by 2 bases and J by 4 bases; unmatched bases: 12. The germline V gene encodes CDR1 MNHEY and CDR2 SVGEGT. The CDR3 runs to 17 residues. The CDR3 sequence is CASSYTLGQGTNYEQYF. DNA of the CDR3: TGTGCCAGCAGTTACACCCTAGGACAGGGGACAAATTACGAGCAGTACTTC.

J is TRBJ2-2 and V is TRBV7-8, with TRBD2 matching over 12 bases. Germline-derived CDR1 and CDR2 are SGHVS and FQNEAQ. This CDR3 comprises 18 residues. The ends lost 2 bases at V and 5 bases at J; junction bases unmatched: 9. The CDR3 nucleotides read TGTGCCAGCAGCTTACTAGCCTCCGGGACTAGCGGGACCGGGGAGCTGTTTTTT. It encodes CASSLLASGTSGTGELFF.

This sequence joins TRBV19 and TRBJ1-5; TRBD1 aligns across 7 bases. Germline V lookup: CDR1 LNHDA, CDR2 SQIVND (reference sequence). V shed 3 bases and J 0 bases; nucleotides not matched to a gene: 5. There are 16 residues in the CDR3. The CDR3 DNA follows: TGTGCCAGTAGTATCCGGGACAGCCATAGCAATCAGCCCCAGCATTTT. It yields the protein CASSIRDSHSNQPQHF.

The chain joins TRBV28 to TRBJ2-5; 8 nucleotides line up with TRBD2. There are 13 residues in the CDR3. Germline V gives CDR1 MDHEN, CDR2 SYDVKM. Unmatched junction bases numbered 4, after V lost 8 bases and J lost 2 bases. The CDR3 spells CASGAGGQETQYF. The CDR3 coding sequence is TGTGCCAGCGGTGCGGGGGGACAAGAGACCCAGTACTTC.

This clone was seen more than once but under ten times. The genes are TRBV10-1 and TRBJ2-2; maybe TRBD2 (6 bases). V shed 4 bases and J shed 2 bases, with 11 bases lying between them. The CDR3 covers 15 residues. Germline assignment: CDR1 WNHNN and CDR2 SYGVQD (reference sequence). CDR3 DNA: TGCGCCAGCAGTGTAGGAGGGAGTAACACCGGGGAGCTGTTTTTT. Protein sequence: CASSVGGSNTGELFF.

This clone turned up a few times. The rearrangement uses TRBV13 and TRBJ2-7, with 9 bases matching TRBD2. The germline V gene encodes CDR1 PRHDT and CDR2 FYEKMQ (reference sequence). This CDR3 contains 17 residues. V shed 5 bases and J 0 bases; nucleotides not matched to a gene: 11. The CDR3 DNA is TGTGCCAGCAGCCAGCCTCCGGGACTAGCTGTCTCCTACGAGCAGTACTTC. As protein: CASSQPPGLAVSYEQYF.